The clone carrying this T cell receptor beta chain was detected ten times or more. What it binds is not known. Each CDR3 protein is one row after TCRdb ran MiXCR on the RT-PCR reads. Of under 950,000 distinct CDR3 sequences in the sample, about 20% were seen once. The source of the sample is a study of response to subunit inactivated influenza vaccine. Study-wide findings and caveats: The authors suggested that every seasonal influenza vaccination recruits few new T cells.

The CDR3 consists of 14 residues. Germline V lookup: CDR1 SQVTM, CDR2 ANQGSEA. The V gene lost 6 bases and the J gene lost 5 bases, with 19 bases spanning the gap. The TCR sequence derives from a man aged 50 to 60 who received an inactivated influenza vaccine. V usage is TRBV29-1 and J usage is TRBJ2-5, with D perhaps given as TRBD1 or TRBD2 (7 bases each). This specimen consisted of PBMCs from blood, obtained 5 days after vaccination. The CDR3 reads CSVNQGGYQETQYF. DNA of the CDR3: TGCAGCGTAAATCAGGGGGGGTATCAGGAGACCCAGTACTTC.